This T cell receptor (beta chain) was sequenced for a study of T-cell reconstitution after alpha-beta-depleted transplantation in children listed by TCRdb under 2016. General notes on the study: Using TCR repertoire profiling, the study followed T-cell immune reconstitution in a quantitative way in children after TCRalphabeta/CD19-depleted allogeneic hematopoietic cell transplantation. Findings and caveats that apply to the study as a whole: Hyperexpanded clone frequencies declined over subsequent months; after one year, T-cell counts and TCRbeta diversity were mostly attributed to newly produced T cells. The apparently early recovery of alphabetaT-cell counts about two months after transplant reportedly depended on only several hundred rapidly expanded clones that came from non-depleted graft cells. In some patients, the high TCRbeta diversity seen at day 60 was put down to recipient T cells and intrathymic progenitors that had survived conditioning.

The library relied on PCR. Sequencing was performed on an Illumina HiSeq 2500. TCR library preparation used molecular barcoding, with unique molecular identifiers applied to normalize quantification of the TCRbeta repertoire. TCRdb reprocessing: public reads trimmed at Q25 with fastp, clones called with MiXCR, in-frame beta chains kept. Here each entry gathers all rows of one CDR3 protein and keeps the most common genes and DNA. A total of some 120,000 distinct CDR3 sequences appear in this sample, about a tenth of them only once. 30% to 35% of the sample goes to the ten largest clones. The trim is 2 bases for V and 3 bases for J, with a gap of 8 bases between the germline ends. The CDR3, from cysteine to phenylalanine, totals 13 residues. The DNA shown is the 39-base CDR3, in frame from base 1. This clonotype was counted many times. Its antigen specificity is not known. Base quality data are lacking; no much larger clone is found one base away.

According to the study, the label for this sample's treatment or condition signals: allogeneic hematopoietic cell transplantation with graft depleted of TCRalphabeta T cells and CD19 B cells. The children who served as transplant recipients had been given grafts of TCRalphabeta/CD19-depleted allogeneic hematopoietic cells. Recombination joined TRBV12-3 or TRBV12-4 with TRBJ2-7; no D gene call is confident. The specimen comprised PBMCs, sampled before TCRalphabeta/CD19-depleted stem cell transplant. This TCR came from a boy between 2 and 15 years old with acute lymphoblastic leukemia, due to receive a stem cell transplant. The base sequence is TGTGCCAGCAGTTTACAGGTTAACTACGAGCAGTACTTC. Protein translation: CASSLQVNYEQYF.